This TCR beta chain was recorded in a study of response to subunit inactivated influenza vaccine. General observations from the study: The authors suggested that every seasonal influenza vaccination recruits few new T cells.

TCRdb redid the calling of the RT-PCR reads with MiXCR, one entry per CDR3 protein. The sample consists of around 490,000 distinct CDR3 sequences, less than 10% of them appearing once. From germline, CDR1 is SGHRS and CDR2 YFSETQ. The CDR3 runs to 18 residues. V shed 3 bases, J shed 8 bases, and the junction held 19 bases outside the gene matches. In the case of this clonotype: What it binds is unknown.

Here the sequenced sample was PBMCs from blood, taken around 25 months after vaccination. The V call is TRBV5-1, the J call TRBJ1-4; 7 bases line up with TRBD1. This receptor was identified in a man aged 50 to 69 who received an inactivated influenza vaccine. The DNA of the CDR3 is TGCGCCAGCAGCTGGACCGGGACAGAGGCCTACTTGGGGGAAAAACTGTTTTTT. Translation gives CASSWTGTEAYLGEKLFF.